This TCR beta chain was captured in a study of T cells in Graves' hyperthyroidism and ophthalmopathy. The sample holds a few counts of this clonotype. Its antigen is currently unknown. Uncontrolled infection, other autoimmune disease, pregnancy or lactation led to exclusion. It was RNA transcripts that yielded the amplified TCR beta CDR3 regions. The TCR CDR3 was amplified in a first-round RT-PCR using the HTBI primer set. One entry per CDR3 protein results from TCRdb running MiXCR on the multiplex PCR reads. The data contain about 400,000 distinct CDR3 sequences, more than 13% of them singletons. General study findings and limits: Also found in blood were most expanded thyroid clonotypes above 0.001. Classification by a 13 V-J model distinguished ophthalmopathy from stable hyperthyroidism. Ophthalmopathy was predicted by the model a median of 6.5 months ahead of onset.

This CDR3 contains 13 residues. Germline assignment: CDR1 DFQATT and CDR2 SNEGSKA (reference sequence). Trimming shortened V by 4 bases and J by 5 bases, and 12 bases separated the two germline ends. The genes are TRBV20-1 and TRBJ2-1; TRBD2 is a possible D gene (5 bases). Sequencing used blood. The TCR originated in a woman younger than 45 with Graves' hyperthyroidism. In nucleotides, the CDR3 is TGCAGTGCTACGGACTCCGAACACAATGAGCAGTTCTTC. This translates into CSATDSEHNEQFF.